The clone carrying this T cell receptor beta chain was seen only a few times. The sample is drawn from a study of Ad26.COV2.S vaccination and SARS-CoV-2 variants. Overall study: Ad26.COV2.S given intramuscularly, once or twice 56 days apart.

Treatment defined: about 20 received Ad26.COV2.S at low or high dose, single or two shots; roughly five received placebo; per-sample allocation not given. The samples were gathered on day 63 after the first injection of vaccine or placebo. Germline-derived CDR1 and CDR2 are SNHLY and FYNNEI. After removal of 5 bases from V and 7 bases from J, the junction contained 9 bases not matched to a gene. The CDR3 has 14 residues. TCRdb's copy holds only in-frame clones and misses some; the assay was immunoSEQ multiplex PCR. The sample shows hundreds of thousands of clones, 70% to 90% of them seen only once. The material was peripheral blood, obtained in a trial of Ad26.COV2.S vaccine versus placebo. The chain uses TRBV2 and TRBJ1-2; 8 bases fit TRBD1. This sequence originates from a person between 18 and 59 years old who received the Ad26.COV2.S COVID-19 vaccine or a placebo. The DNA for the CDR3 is TGTGCCAGCAGTCCTCCCGGACAGGGCTCTGGCTACACCTTC. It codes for CASSPPGQGSGYTF.